This TCR beta chain was observed in a study of early T cells in non-severe SARS-CoV-2 infection. Study-wide points: The VDJdb matching leaned toward anti-spike CD8 responses and overlooked private and CD4 specificities.

A word on this clonotype: Antigen unknown.

V shed 2 bases and J shed 10 bases, with 12 bases lying between them. From germline, CDR1 is LNHDA and CDR2 SQIVND (reference sequence). The CDR3 is made up of 13 amino acids. The protocol attached unique molecular identifiers to individual cDNA molecules. TCRdb reanalysed the 5' RACE reads using MiXCR and keeps one entry per CDR3 protein. The profile covers tens of thousands of distinct CDR3 sequences, with around 5.3% appearing a single time and 2% to 3% taken by the ten largest. The chain links TRBV19 to TRBJ2-1, with D unclear. The origin of this receptor is an adult who was a healthcare worker with PCR-confirmed SARS-CoV-2 infection or an uninfected control (not recorded which). The specimen sequenced was whole blood. CDR3 protein: CASSIRSSREQFF. In nucleotides, the CDR3 is TGTGCCAGTAGTATACGGTCTTCACGGGAGCAGTTCTTC.